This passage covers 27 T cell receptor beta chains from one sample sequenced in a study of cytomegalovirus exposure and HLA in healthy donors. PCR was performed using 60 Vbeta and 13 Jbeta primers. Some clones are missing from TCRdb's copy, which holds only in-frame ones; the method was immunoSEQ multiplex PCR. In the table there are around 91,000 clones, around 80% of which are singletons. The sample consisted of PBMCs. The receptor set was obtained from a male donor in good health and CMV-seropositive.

DNA for the CDR3: TGCGCCAGCAGCTTGGCGTCTGCAGGGCGAGGTACTGAAGCTTTCTTT. This gives the protein CASSLASAGRGTEAFF. This chain joins TRBV5-1 and TRBJ1-1; tentatively, D is TRBD1 (5 bases). The V end lost 0 bases, the J end lost 5 bases, and 17 bases lay between the germline ends. The CDR3 runs to 16 residues. The V gene's germline CDR1 is SGHRS and CDR2 YFSETQ.

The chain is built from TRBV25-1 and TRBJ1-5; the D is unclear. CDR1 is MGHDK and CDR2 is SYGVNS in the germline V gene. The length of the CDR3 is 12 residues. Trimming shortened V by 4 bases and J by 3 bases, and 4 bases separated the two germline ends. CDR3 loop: CASSAINQPQHF. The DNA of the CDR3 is TGTGCCAGCAGTGCCATCAATCAGCCCCAGCATTTT.

The CDR3 DNA follows: TGTGCCAGCAGCTCTAGCGGGAGTCCCAATGAGCAGTTCTTC. This gives the protein CASSSSGSPNEQFF. V gene TRBV6-5 combines with J gene TRBJ2-1; TRBD2 matches at 10 bases. Losses at the gene ends were 6 bases for V and 6 bases for J; bases not matched to a gene: 5. Germline V gene data show CDR1 as MNHEY and CDR2 as SVGAGI. CDR3 length: 14 amino acids.

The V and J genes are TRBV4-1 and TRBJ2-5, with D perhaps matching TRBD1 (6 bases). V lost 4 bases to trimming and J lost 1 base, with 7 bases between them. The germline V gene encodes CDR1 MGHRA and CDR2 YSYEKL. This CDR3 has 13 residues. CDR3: CASSRGPQETQYF. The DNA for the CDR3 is TGCGCCAGCAGCCGGGGGCCCCAAGAGACCCAGTACTTC.

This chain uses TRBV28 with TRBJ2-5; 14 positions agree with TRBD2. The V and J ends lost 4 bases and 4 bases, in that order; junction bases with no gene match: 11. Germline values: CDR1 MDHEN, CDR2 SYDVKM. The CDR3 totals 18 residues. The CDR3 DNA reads TGTGCCAGCAGTTCGATACGGACTAGCGGGGGGCCCACAGAGACCCAGTACTTC. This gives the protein CASSSIRTSGGPTETQYF.

The CDR3 protein is CASSVYREDEQFF. CDR3 nucleotide sequence: TGTGCCAGCAGTGTGTACAGGGAAGATGAGCAGTTCTTC. The chain combines TRBV2 with TRBJ2-1, with a weak D call TRBD1 (6 bases). Trimming left V 4 bases short and J 8 bases short, with 12 bases between. CDR1 and CDR2 from the germline V gene are SNHLY and FYNNEI. The CDR3 is 13 residues long. The whole variable domain, filled in from reference TRBV2 and TRBJ2-1, reads EPEVTQTPSHQVTQMGQEVILRCVPISNHLYFYWYRQILGQKVEFLVSFYNNEISEKSEIFDDQFSVERPDGSNFTLKIRSTKLEDSAMYFCASSVYREDEQFFGPGTRLTVL.

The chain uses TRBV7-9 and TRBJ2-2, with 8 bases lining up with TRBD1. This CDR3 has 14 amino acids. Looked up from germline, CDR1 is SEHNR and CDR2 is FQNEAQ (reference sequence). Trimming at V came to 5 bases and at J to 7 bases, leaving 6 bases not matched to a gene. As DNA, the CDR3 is TGTGCCAGCAGCCTCAGGGGGCCGGTCGGGGAGCTGTTTTTT. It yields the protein CASSLRGPVGELFF.

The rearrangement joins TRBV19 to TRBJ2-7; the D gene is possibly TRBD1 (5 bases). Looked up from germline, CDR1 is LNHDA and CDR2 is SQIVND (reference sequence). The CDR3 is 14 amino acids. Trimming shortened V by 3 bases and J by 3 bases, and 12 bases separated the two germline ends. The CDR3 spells CASSISQGDYEQYF. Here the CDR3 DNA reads TGTGCCAGTAGTATCAGCCAGGGCGACTACGAGCAGTACTTC.

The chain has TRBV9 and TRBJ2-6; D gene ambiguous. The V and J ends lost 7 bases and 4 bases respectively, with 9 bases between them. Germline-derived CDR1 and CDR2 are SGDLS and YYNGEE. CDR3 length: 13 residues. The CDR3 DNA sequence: TGTGCCAGCCAAGAACTCGGGGCCAACGTCCTGACTTTC. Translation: CASQELGANVLTF.

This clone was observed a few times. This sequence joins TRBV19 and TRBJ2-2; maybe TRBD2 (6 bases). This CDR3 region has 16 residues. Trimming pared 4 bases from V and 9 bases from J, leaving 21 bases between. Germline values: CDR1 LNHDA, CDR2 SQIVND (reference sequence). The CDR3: CASSRVSGMGTWELFF. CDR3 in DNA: TGTGCCAGTAGTAGGGTTAGCGGAATGGGGACCTGGGAGCTGTTTTTT.

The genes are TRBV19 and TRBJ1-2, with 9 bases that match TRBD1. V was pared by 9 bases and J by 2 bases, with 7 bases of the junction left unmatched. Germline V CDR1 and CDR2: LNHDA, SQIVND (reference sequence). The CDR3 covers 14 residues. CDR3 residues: CASILGTGNYGYTF. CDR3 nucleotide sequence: TGTGCCAGCATCCTGGGGACAGGGAACTATGGCTACACCTTC.

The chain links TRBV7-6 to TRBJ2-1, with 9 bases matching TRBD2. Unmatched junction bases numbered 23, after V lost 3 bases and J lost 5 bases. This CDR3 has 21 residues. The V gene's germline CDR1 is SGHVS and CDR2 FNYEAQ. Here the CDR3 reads CASSFPRTGDSGSGADNEQFF. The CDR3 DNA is TGTGCCAGCAGCTTCCCGCGGACAGGCGATAGCGGGAGTGGGGCGGACAATGAGCAGTTCTTC.

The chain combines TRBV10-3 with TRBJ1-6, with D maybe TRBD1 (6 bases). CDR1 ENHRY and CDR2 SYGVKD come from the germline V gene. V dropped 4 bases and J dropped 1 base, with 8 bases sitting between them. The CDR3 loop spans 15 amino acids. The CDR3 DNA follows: TGTGCCATCAGTGCCCAGGGGTCCTATAATTCACCCCTCCACTTT. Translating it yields CAISAQGSYNSPLHF.

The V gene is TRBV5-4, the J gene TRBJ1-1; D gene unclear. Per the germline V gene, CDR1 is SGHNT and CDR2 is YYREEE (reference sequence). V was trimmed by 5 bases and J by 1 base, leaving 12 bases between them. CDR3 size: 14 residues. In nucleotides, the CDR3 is TGTGCCAGCAGATCTGAGGTGCGGAACACTGAAGCTTTCTTT. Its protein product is CASRSEVRNTEAFF.

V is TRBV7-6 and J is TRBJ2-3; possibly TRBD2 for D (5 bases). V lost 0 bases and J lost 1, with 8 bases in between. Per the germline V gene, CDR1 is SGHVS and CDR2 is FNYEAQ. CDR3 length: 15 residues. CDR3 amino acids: CASSLAGEGTDTQYF. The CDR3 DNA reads TGTGCCAGCAGCTTAGCGGGAGAGGGCACAGATACGCAGTATTTT.

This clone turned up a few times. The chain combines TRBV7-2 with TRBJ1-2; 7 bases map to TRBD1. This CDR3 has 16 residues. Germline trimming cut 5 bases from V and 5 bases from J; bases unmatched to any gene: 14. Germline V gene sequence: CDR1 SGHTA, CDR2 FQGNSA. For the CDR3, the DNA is TGTGCCAGCAGCCCCTCGAAGGGGGCTAGGGTGTATGGCTACACCTTC. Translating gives CASSPSKGARVYGYTF.

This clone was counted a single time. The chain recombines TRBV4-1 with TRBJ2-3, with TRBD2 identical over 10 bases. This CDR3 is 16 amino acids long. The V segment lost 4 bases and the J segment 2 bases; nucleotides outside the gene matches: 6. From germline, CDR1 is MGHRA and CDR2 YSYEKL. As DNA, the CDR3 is TGCGCCAGCAGCCTACCTAGCGGGGGAAACACAGATACGCAGTATTTT. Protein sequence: CASSLPSGGNTDTQYF.

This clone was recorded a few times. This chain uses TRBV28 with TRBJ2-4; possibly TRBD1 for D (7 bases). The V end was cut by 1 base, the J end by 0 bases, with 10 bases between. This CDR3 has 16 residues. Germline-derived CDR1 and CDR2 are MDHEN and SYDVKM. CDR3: CASSLSQGGAKNIQYF. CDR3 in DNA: TGTGCCAGCAGTTTATCCCAGGGGGGAGCCAAAAACATTCAGTACTTC.

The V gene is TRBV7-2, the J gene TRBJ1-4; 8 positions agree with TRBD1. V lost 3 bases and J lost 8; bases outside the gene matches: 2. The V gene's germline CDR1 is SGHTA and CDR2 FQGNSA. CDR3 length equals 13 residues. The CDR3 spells CASSFGQGEKLFF. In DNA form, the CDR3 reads TGTGCCAGCAGCTTTGGACAGGGAGAAAAACTGTTTTTT.

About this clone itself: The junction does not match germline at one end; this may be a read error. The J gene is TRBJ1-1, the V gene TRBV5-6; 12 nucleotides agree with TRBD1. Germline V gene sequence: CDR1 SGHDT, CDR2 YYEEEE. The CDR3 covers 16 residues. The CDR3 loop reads CASSLGQGAQVAEAFF. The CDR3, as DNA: TGTGCCAGCAGTTTGGGACAGGGGGCTCAGGTAGCTGAAGCTTTCTTT.

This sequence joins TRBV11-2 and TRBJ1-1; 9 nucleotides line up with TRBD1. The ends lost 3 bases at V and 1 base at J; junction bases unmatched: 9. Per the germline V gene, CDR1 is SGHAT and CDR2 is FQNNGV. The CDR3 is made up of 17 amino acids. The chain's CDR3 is CASSFLFGQGPNTEAFF. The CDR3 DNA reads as TGTGCCAGCAGCTTTCTGTTCGGACAGGGGCCGAACACTGAAGCTTTCTTT.

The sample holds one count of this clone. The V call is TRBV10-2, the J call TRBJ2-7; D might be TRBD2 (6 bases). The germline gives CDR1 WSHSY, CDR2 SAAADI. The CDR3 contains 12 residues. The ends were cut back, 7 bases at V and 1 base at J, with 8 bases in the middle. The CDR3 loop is CASKGGSYEQYF. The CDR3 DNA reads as TGCGCCAGCAAGGGAGGTTCCTACGAGCAGTACTTC.

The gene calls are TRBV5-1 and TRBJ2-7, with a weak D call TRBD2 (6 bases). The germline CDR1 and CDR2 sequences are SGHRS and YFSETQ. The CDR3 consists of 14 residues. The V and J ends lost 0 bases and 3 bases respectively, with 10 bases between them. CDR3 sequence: CASSLGAGGYEQYF. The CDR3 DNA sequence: TGCGCCAGCAGCTTGGGGGCCGGGGGCTACGAGCAGTACTTC.

CDR3 nucleotides: TGTGCCAGCAGCTTAGGTGACAGTGGTGAGACCCAGTACTTC. This translates into CASSLGDSGETQYF. The rearrangement links TRBV7-2 to TRBJ2-5; D perhaps matches TRBD1 (5 bases). V shed 1 base and J shed 5 bases, with 11 bases lying between them. CDR1 is SGHTA, CDR2 FQGNSA, per germline. The CDR3 spans 14 residues.

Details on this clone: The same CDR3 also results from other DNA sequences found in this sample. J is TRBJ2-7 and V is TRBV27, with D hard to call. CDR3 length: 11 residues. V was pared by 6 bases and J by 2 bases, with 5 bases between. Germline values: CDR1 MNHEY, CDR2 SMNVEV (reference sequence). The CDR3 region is CASSSTYEQYF. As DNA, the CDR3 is TGTGCCAGCAGCTCTACCTACGAGCAGTACTTC.

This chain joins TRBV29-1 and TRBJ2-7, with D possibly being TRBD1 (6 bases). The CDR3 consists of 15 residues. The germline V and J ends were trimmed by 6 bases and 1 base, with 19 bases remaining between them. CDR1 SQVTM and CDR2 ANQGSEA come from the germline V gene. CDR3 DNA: TGCAGCGTGGAAAGGAGCTGGGGGACATCCTACGAGCAGTACTTC. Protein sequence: CSVERSWGTSYEQYF.

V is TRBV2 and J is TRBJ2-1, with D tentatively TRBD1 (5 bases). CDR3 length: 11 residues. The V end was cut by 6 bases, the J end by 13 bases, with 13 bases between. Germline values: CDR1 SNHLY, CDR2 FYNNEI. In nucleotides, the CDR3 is TGTGCCAGCAGCGAACAGACAGCCCAGTTCTTC. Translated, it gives CASSEQTAQFF.